One and the same sample provided the 10 T cell receptor beta chains below, sequenced in a study of beta chain features in type 1 diabetes. Expressed TCRB transcripts were sequenced, since all the RNA that had been isolated was reverse transcribed. Generated by immunoSEQ multiplex PCR, the TCRdb table keeps only in-frame clones and is missing some. The sample carries some 150,000 clones, about 51% recorded once. The sample consisted of Tregs from blood. Source of these receptors: a man aged 18-30 years in good health.

This clone was seen a handful of times. The chain carries TRBV19 and TRBJ1-2; 9 nucleotides align to TRBD1. The germline gives CDR1 LNHDA, CDR2 SQIVND (reference sequence). This CDR3 is built from 16 residues. With V trimmed by 7 bases and J by 7 bases, 16 bases remained unmatched. CDR3 nucleotide sequence: TGTGCCAGTACTCCCCGGACAGGGGTTCGTCTACGTGGCTACACCTTC. This encodes CASTPRTGVRLRGYTF.

The V gene is TRBV6-6, the J gene TRBJ1-2; no firm D call. The CDR3 spans 12 residues. Trimming removed 0 bases at V and 9 bases at J, with 8 bases between. Germline loops: CDR1 MNHNY, CDR2 SVGAGI (reference sequence). The CDR3 DNA follows: TGTGCCAGCAGTTACTCGGGCGGGCGCTACACCTTC. This codes for CASSYSGGRYTF.

The chain recombines TRBV7-2 with TRBJ2-3; perhaps TRBD2 as D (5 bases). The germline CDR1 and CDR2 sequences are SGHTA and FQGNSA. Trimming cost V 0 bases and J 3 bases, with 13 bases left between them. The CDR3 loop spans 16 amino acids. CDR3 sequence: CASSLAPVPGTDTQYF. DNA of the CDR3: TGTGCCAGCAGCTTAGCGCCAGTCCCGGGGACAGATACGCAGTATTTT. The full variable domain, completed using reference TRBV7-2 and TRBJ2-3, is GAGVSQSPSNKVTEKGKDVELRCDPISGHTALYWYRQSLGQGLEFLIYFQGNSAPDKSGLPSDRFSAERTGGSVSTLTIQRTQQEDSAVYLCASSLAPVPGTDTQYFGPGTRLTVL.

This clone showed up just a few times. The chain combines TRBV6-5 with TRBJ1-5; D is undetermined. Germline V gene data show CDR1 as MNHEY and CDR2 as SVGAGI. The V gene lost 5 bases and the J gene lost 7 bases, with 9 bases spanning the gap. The CDR3 has 12 amino acids. The CDR3 region is CASSPPGQPQHF. The DNA of the CDR3 is TGTGCCAGCAGTCCCCCGGGGCAGCCCCAGCATTTT.

This clone showed up just a few times. The CDR3 coding sequence is TGTGCCAGCAGTTATTACGGGCAAGGGGATGAGCAGTTCTTC. It yields the protein CASSYYGQGDEQFF. The chain couples TRBV6-5 to TRBJ2-1; D perhaps matches TRBD1 (5 bases). The V end was cut by 3 bases, the J end by 8 bases, with 14 bases between. This CDR3 has 14 residues. The germline V gene has CDR1 MNHEY and CDR2 SVGAGI.

This clone was counted only a few times. V and J are TRBV5-1 and TRBJ2-7, with D unresolved. The CDR3 has 13 residues. V was trimmed by 2 bases and J by 6 bases, leaving 12 bases between them. CDR1 and CDR2 from the germline V gene are SGHRS and YFSETQ. The CDR3 is CASSLSPSLEQYF. CDR3 bases: TGCGCCAGCAGCTTATCTCCCTCCCTCGAGCAGTACTTC.

The J gene is TRBJ2-5, the V gene TRBV5-1, with TRBD2 as a possible D gene (5 bases). Trimming took 1 base from V and 4 from J, leaving 20 bases between them. The CDR3 has 17 residues. The V gene's germline CDR1 is SGHRS and CDR2 YFSETQ. For the CDR3, the DNA is TGCGCCAGCAGCTTGAGTACAAGAAGGAGGTGGGGAGAGACCCAGTACTTC. Its protein is CASSLSTRRRWGETQYF.

This clone was counted once. This chain joins TRBV7-2 and TRBJ2-7, with a possible D match to TRBD2 (6 bases). The CDR3 extends over 15 amino acids. Trimming cost V 1 base and J 7 bases, with 17 bases left between them. Germline V gene data show CDR1 as SGHTA and CDR2 as FQGNSA. CDR3 bases: TGTGCCAGCAGCTTAGGTGTGGTGGCGGGACGGGAGCAGTACTTC. This gives the protein CASSLGVVAGREQYF.

The chain joins TRBV7-2 to TRBJ2-7, with D possibly matching TRBD1 (5 bases). Germline CDR1 is SGHTA and CDR2 is FQGNSA. The CDR3 has 15 residues. V was cut by 1 base and J by 4 bases, with 14 bases left in between. The CDR3 protein is CASSLGRAYRYEQYF. The CDR3 DNA reads TGTGCCAGCAGCTTAGGCAGGGCCTACCGTTACGAGCAGTACTTC. Full variable domain (missing parts from reference TRBV7-2 and TRBJ2-7): GAGVSQSPSNKVTEKGKDVELRCDPISGHTALYWYRQSLGQGLEFLIYFQGNSAPDKSGLPSDRFSAERTGGSVSTLTIQRTQQEDSAVYLCASSLGRAYRYEQYFGPGTRLTVT.

Here the CDR3 reads CASPTTSVYEQFF. The CDR3 nucleotides read TGTGCCAGTCCTACTACTAGCGTCTATGAGCAGTTCTTC. The chain combines TRBV19 with TRBJ2-1; 7 bases are shared with TRBD2. Germline V gene sequence: CDR1 LNHDA, CDR2 SQIVND (reference sequence). With 8 bases clipped from V and 8 bases from J, the junction kept 9 bases outside the gene matches. This CDR3 region has 13 residues.